These 29 T cell receptor beta chains originate from one sample sequenced in a study of shared clonotypes between healthy human individuals. Terminally differentiated effector memory CD45RA+ cells were excluded by CCR7 positive selection of CD45RO-negative cells. Clones were read by immunoSEQ multiplex PCR, and TCRdb kept only the in-frame ones, dropping some. The repertoire includes 1.5 million to 2.5 million clones, about 95% of them detected once, and 1% to 1.5% sits in the top ten. Sequenced input: naive CD8+ T cells sorted from blood. These receptors came from a man between 18 and 29 years old in good health.

V usage is TRBV9 and J usage is TRBJ2-5; D is uncertain. Trimming took off 3 bases at V and 5 bases at J, with 14 bases between the two ends. The V gene's germline CDR1 is SGDLS and CDR2 YYNGEE. This CDR3 is built from 14 residues. The CDR3 spells CASSAPSGVETQYF. Here the CDR3 DNA reads TGTGCCAGCAGCGCCCCCTCGGGTGTGGAGACCCAGTACTTC.

V gene TRBV27 combines with J gene TRBJ2-2; no reliable D call. Germline CDR1 reads MNHEY; CDR2 reads SMNVEV (reference sequence). The CDR3 contains 13 residues. Between the trimmed V and J ends, which lost 9 bases and 7 bases, there was a span of 15 bases. The CDR3: CASSSRPNGELFF. For the CDR3, the DNA is TGTGCCAGTTCTTCGCGTCCTAACGGGGAGCTGTTTTTT.

As for this clone: Different DNA sequences within this sample yield the same CDR3. The chain couples TRBV7-9 to TRBJ2-5; D is undetermined. V was trimmed by 0 bases and J by 2 bases, leaving 4 bases between them. The CDR3 sequence is 13 residues long. CDR1 and CDR2 from the germline V gene are SEHNR and FQNEAQ (reference sequence). In DNA, the CDR3 is TGTGCCAGCAGCTTAGCCAGTCAAGAGACCCAGTACTTC. Translated: CASSLASQETQYF.

The rearrangement links TRBV7-2 to TRBJ2-7; a weak D match, TRBD1 (6 bases). The germline V gene encodes CDR1 SGHTA and CDR2 FQGNSA. This CDR3 spans 14 amino acids. V dropped 5 bases and J dropped 2 bases, with 13 bases sitting between them. The CDR3 region is CASSQGLGAYEQYF. The CDR3 bases are TGTGCCAGCAGCCAGGGGCTGGGGGCCTACGAGCAGTACTTC.

The chain links TRBV13 to TRBJ1-6; D is unresolved. Trimming left V 2 bases short and J 0 bases short, with 5 bases between. Germline V gene sequence: CDR1 PRHDT, CDR2 FYEKMQ (reference sequence). The CDR3 length is 15 residues. The CDR3 region is CASSLQSSYNSPLHF. The CDR3 nucleotides read TGTGCCAGCAGCTTACAGAGCTCCTATAATTCACCCCTCCACTTT.

The chain has TRBV4-1 and TRBJ2-3; no clear D gene. V was cut by 0 bases and J by 6 bases, with 4 bases left in between. Germline V gene sequence: CDR1 MGHRA, CDR2 YSYEKL. There are 12 residues in the CDR3. This CDR3 is CASSQEADTQYF. The CDR3 nucleotides read TGCGCCAGCAGCCAAGAGGCGGATACGCAGTATTTT.

The gene calls are TRBV29-1 and TRBJ2-2; D remains ambiguous. The CDR3 loop spans 11 amino acids. The V and J ends lost 7 bases and 4 bases respectively, with 7 bases between them. Germline CDR1 is SQVTM and CDR2 is ANQGSEA. CDR3 nucleotide sequence: TGCAGCGGCGACTTCACCGGGGAGCTGTTTTTT. It specifies CSGDFTGELFF.

For this clone: The sample has other DNA sequences that encode this CDR3 too. The chain has TRBV7-9 and TRBJ2-1; D is tentatively TRBD1 or TRBD2 (5 bases each). The V gene's germline CDR1 is SEHNR and CDR2 FQNEAQ (reference sequence). V lost 1 base and J 1 base, leaving 8 bases between the germline ends. The CDR3 contains 15 residues. CDR3 coding DNA: TGTGCCAGCAGCTTAGATGGGGGATCCTACAATGAGCAGTTCTTC. This gives the protein CASSLDGGSYNEQFF.

This clone was observed a single time. The genes are TRBV2 and TRBJ2-3; possibly TRBD1 for D (7 bases). CDR1 and CDR2 from the germline V gene are SNHLY and FYNNEI. V lost 10 bases and J lost 0, with 26 bases in between. The CDR3 extends over 18 amino acids. This CDR3 is CAIPGGKLTGPSTDTQYF. The CDR3 nucleotides are TGTGCCATACCAGGGGGGAAGTTAACCGGACCTAGCACAGATACGCAGTATTTT.

The chain employs TRBV13 and TRBJ2-7; 8 bases are shared with TRBD2. This CDR3 spans 14 amino acids. Germline assignment: CDR1 PRHDT and CDR2 FYEKMQ (reference sequence). V lost 5 bases to trimming and J lost 6 bases; unmatched junction nucleotides: 9. CDR3 in amino acids: CASSPRLALGEQYF. The DNA of the CDR3 is TGTGCCAGCAGCCCCCGACTAGCGTTGGGCGAGCAGTACTTC.

CDR3 sequence: CASSNSGTGHNEQFF. CDR3 nucleotides: TGTGCCAGCAGTAATTCCGGGACAGGGCACAATGAGCAGTTCTTC. This chain joins TRBV7-9 and TRBJ2-1; TRBD1 matches at 9 bases. The CDR3 covers 15 residues. Germline V gene sequence: CDR1 SEHNR, CDR2 FQNEAQ (reference sequence). V lost 6 bases to trimming and J lost 5 bases; unmatched junction nucleotides: 8.

V and J are TRBV10-2 and TRBJ2-7; the D gene is possibly TRBD2 (6 bases). The germline V and J ends were trimmed by 7 bases and 9 bases, with 22 bases remaining between them. Germline V CDR1 and CDR2: WSHSY, SAAADI. This CDR3 is built from 14 residues. The CDR3 reads CASMEGASVGGQYF. CDR3 sequence (DNA): TGCGCCAGCATGGAAGGGGCTAGCGTTGGCGGGCAGTACTTC.

The chain uses TRBV10-1 and TRBJ2-2; possible D gene TRBD1, 7 bases. Germline assignment: CDR1 WNHNN and CDR2 SYGVQD (reference sequence). This CDR3 has 14 residues. V dropped 6 bases and J dropped 7 bases, with 15 bases sitting between them. The CDR3 sequence is CASSPNRGLGELFF. DNA of the CDR3: TGCGCCAGCAGCCCCAACAGGGGACTCGGGGAGCTGTTTTTT.

V usage is TRBV7-2 and J usage is TRBJ2-5, with 8 bases aligning to TRBD2. The CDR3 runs to 17 residues. J was trimmed by 4 bases and V by 1 base; bases with no gene match: 11. Germline CDR1 SGHTA, CDR2 FQGNSA. CDR3 amino acids: CASSLVFLLAGLETQYF. CDR3 in DNA: TGTGCCAGCAGCTTAGTCTTCTTATTAGCGGGGTTAGAGACCCAGTACTTC.

The rearrangement joins TRBV5-6 to TRBJ2-1, with TRBD1 as a possible D gene (5 bases). CDR1 and CDR2 (germline): SGHDT, YYEEEE. V dropped 2 bases and J dropped 0 bases, with 12 bases sitting between them. The CDR3 runs to 16 residues. The CDR3 DNA follows: TGTGCCAGCAGCTTCTTGGGGCCTGACTCCTACAATGAGCAGTTCTTC. It yields the protein CASSFLGPDSYNEQFF. Full variable domain (remainder filled in from reference TRBV5-6 and TRBJ2-1): DAGVTQSPTHLIKTRGQQVTLRCSPKSGHDTVSWYQQALGQGPQFIFQYYEEEERQRGNFPDRFSGHQFPNYSSELNVNALLLGDSALYLCASSFLGPDSYNEQFFGPGTRLTVL.

In DNA, the CDR3 is TGTGCCAGCAGCTTAGCAGGGGGGGAGAGCTCCTACGAGCAGTACTTC. Amino acids: CASSLAGGESSYEQYF. The rearrangement joins TRBV7-9 to TRBJ2-7; D is perhaps TRBD2 (7 bases). With 0 bases removed from V and 0 bases from J, the gap between germline ends came to 12 bases. The V gene's germline CDR1 is SEHNR and CDR2 FQNEAQ (reference sequence). The CDR3 sequence is 16 residues long.

This clone was counted once. This CDR3 is also generated by other DNA sequences in the sample. The chain recombines TRBV5-6 with TRBJ2-5, with D possibly being TRBD1 (6 bases). This CDR3 spans 14 amino acids. Germline-derived CDR1 and CDR2 are SGHDT and YYEEEE. V lost 0 bases, J lost 3 bases, and 9 bases lay in between. In DNA form, the CDR3 reads TGTGCCAGCAGCTTGGTAGGGGGAGAAGAGACCCAGTACTTC. Residues: CASSLVGGEETQYF.

This rearrangement joins TRBV13 to TRBJ2-1, with TRBD2 identical over 12 bases. The CDR3 length is 16 residues. Trimming cost V 2 bases and J 8 bases; bases outside gene matches: 7. Germline V gene data show CDR1 as PRHDT and CDR2 as FYEKMQ (reference sequence). In nucleotides, the CDR3 is TGTGCCAGCAGCTTATTGGCTAGCGGGGGGGCCTATGAGCAGTTCTTC. Translated: CASSLLASGGAYEQFF.

The chain carries TRBV7-2 and TRBJ2-5, with D uncertain. Germline V CDR1 and CDR2: SGHTA, FQGNSA. CDR3 length equals 17 residues. The V and J ends lost 0 bases and 5 bases respectively, with 19 bases between them. CDR3 loop: CASSLADAPGSRETQYF. CDR3 DNA: TGTGCCAGCAGCTTAGCCGATGCGCCTGGGTCTAGGGAGACCCAGTACTTC.

The rearrangement links TRBV7-9 to TRBJ2-7, with 10 bases aligning to TRBD1. CDR1 SEHNR and CDR2 FQNEAQ come from the germline V gene (reference sequence). The CDR3 runs to 15 residues. The V gene end was trimmed by 4 bases and the J gene end by 6 bases; junction bases not matched to a gene: 9. The CDR3 DNA is TGTGCCAGCAGCTATACCGGGACAGGGGCTTCCGAGCAGTACTTC. Amino acid sequence: CASSYTGTGASEQYF.

The chain combines TRBV7-3 with TRBJ1-2; 10 nucleotides match TRBD1. This CDR3 region has 15 residues. Germline-derived CDR1 and CDR2 are SGHTA and FQGTGA. Losses at the gene ends were 0 bases for V and 6 bases for J; bases not matched to a gene: 4. The CDR3 loop reads CASSLTSGTGDGYTF. The CDR3 nucleotides read TGTGCCAGCAGCTTAACGTCGGGGACAGGGGATGGCTACACCTTC.

This chain joins TRBV5-8 and TRBJ2-7, with 7 bases fitting TRBD1. Trimming removed 4 bases from V and 5 bases from J; junction bases left unmatched: 6. CDR3 length: 13 amino acids. The germline CDR1 and CDR2 sequences are SGHTS and YDEGEE. The CDR3 loop is CASSTLTGHEQYF. CDR3 nucleotides: TGTGCCAGCAGCACCTTGACAGGGCACGAGCAGTACTTC.

This chain links TRBV4-1 with TRBJ2-4; D is perhaps TRBD2 (5 bases). CDR1 is MGHRA, CDR2 YSYEKL, per germline. Trimming cost V 1 base and J 1 base, with 11 bases left between them. This CDR3 has 16 residues. Written as DNA, the CDR3 is TGCGCCAGCAGCCAAGTTTTCGGGGTGGCCAAAAACATTCAGTACTTC. Amino acids: CASSQVFGVAKNIQYF.

The chain employs TRBV16 and TRBJ2-7; 11 bases agree with TRBD1. This CDR3 spans 14 amino acids. V dropped 9 bases and J dropped 4; count of bases not matched to a gene: 8. Germline CDR1 reads KGHSY; CDR2 reads FQNENV. The CDR3 protein is CASVPRDRGYEQYF. Here the CDR3 DNA reads TGTGCCAGTGTACCACGGGACAGGGGGTACGAGCAGTACTTC.

The chain carries TRBV27 and TRBJ1-2; TRBD1 is a possible D gene (6 bases). V was trimmed by 7 bases and J by 5 bases, leaving 29 bases between them. The germline gives CDR1 MNHEY, CDR2 SMNVEV (reference sequence). The CDR3 covers 18 residues. As DNA, the CDR3 is TGTGCCAGCATCGGTAAGTTAGATTCACCTTACAGGGATTATGGCTACACCTTC. It encodes CASIGKLDSPYRDYGYTF.

The chain uses TRBV6-5 and TRBJ1-2; weak D call: TRBD1 (6 bases). This CDR3 comprises 15 residues. With 0 bases removed from V and 8 bases from J, the gap between germline ends came to 16 bases. Germline CDR1 reads MNHEY; CDR2 reads SVGAGI. The CDR3 DNA follows: TGTGCCAGCAGTTACTCCCTAACGGGGGCGAACGGCTACACCTTC. Its translation: CASSYSLTGANGYTF.

The chain carries TRBV27 and TRBJ1-5, with TRBD1 as a possible D gene (6 bases). V was trimmed by 6 bases and J by 7 bases, leaving 13 bases between them. This CDR3 is 13 amino acids long. Germline lookup yields CDR1 MNHEY and CDR2 SMNVEV (reference sequence). This CDR3 is CASRGGGSQPQHF. For the CDR3, the DNA is TGTGCCAGCAGAGGGGGGGGGAGCCAGCCCCAGCATTTT.

V usage is TRBV4-3 and J usage is TRBJ2-3; 8 bases agree with TRBD2. CDR3 length: 18 residues. V trimming: 6 bases; J trimming: 5 bases; junction bases outside the gene matches: 19. Germline V gene lookup returns CDR1 LGHNA and CDR2 YSLEER. The CDR3 coding sequence is TGCGCCAGCAGGGAAAGAAGAAGCGGGAGATGGATTGGAGATACGCAGTATTTT. As protein: CASRERRSGRWIGDTQYF.

This sequence joins TRBV28 and TRBJ2-7; 9 nucleotides align to TRBD1. Germline assignment: CDR1 MDHEN and CDR2 SYDVKM. Unmatched junction bases numbered 5, after V lost 5 bases and J lost 0 bases. The CDR3 totals 15 residues. The CDR3 DNA follows: TGTGCCAGCAGTCGCCGGGACAGGGACTCCTACGAGCAGTACTTC. Translated, it gives CASSRRDRDSYEQYF.